The clone carrying this TCR beta chain was seen a handful of times. The CDR3 length is 15 residues. Germline CDR1 reads SGHAT; CDR2 reads FQNNGV. The ends were cut back, 0 bases at V and 0 bases at J, with 9 bases in the middle. TCRdb reprocessed the RACE reads with MiXCR, giving one entry per CDR3 protein. The data contain 95,000 to 150,000 distinct CDR3 sequences, roughly 13% of them seen just once; the ten biggest clones take up about 0.85%. The entry originates in a study of human T cells and chemical hapten exposure. Time point specified: patch test 1, 2 weeks after DPC sensitization. Treatment noted: therapeutic diphenylcyclopropenone sensitization with weekly scalp DPC.

The source material was whole blood, sampled in connection with sensitization to the hapten diphenylcyclopropenone (DPC). The clonotype originates from a man between 18 and 35 years old with alopecia areata. Some clones in this sample may be carry-over from other donors' samples. The V and J genes are TRBV11-2 and TRBJ2-7; D is uncertain. CDR3 sequence (DNA): TGTGCCAGCAGCTTAGATGGTGGATACTCCTACGAGCAGTACTTC. It is translated as CASSLDGGYSYEQYF.